The 7 T cell receptor beta chains in this list originate from one sample, sequenced in a study of tumor-infiltrating lymphocytes in primary liver carcinoma. Total RNA (around 510 ng) served as template for TCR beta cDNA synthesis primed by a constant-region primer. Libraries for TCR beta were built through three nested multiplex PCR rounds, which together made up a slightly modified ARM-PCR procedure. Forward primers for TRBV1-TRBV30 and a C-beta reverse primer served the first two PCR rounds, at 10 cycles each. TCRdb called the multiplex PCR reads again in MiXCR, with one record for every CDR3 protein. The sample includes just over 300,000 distinct CDR3 sequences, around 50% seen only once; the top ten take about a sixth. The source of the blood RNA was unsorted whole blood, and germline DNA was extracted as well. The specimen was peripheral blood. These receptors all come from a woman aged 25 to 39 with primary liver carcinoma and hepatitis B virus infection.

This clonotype has only a few counts. This chain links TRBV5-5 with TRBJ2-6; D is possibly TRBD2 (5 bases). Germline V gene lookup returns CDR1 SGHKS and CDR2 YYEKEE (reference sequence). Between the trimmed V and J ends, which lost 4 bases and 2 bases, there was a span of 10 bases. The length of the CDR3 is 15 residues. The DNA of the CDR3 is TGTGCCAGCAGCACCTGGACTGCTGGGGCCAACGTCCTGACTTTC. Its protein product is CASSTWTAGANVLTF.

This clonotype was seen ten or more times. DNA for the CDR3: TGTGCCAGCAGTGAATGGAACCATATCGGAGGTTACGAGCAGTACTTC. Amino acid sequence: CASSEWNHIGGYEQYF. The chain recombines TRBV6-1 with TRBJ2-7; possible D gene TRBD2, 5 bases. This CDR3 contains 16 residues. Germline V gives CDR1 MNHNS, CDR2 SASEGT. Trimming took off 2 bases at V and 4 bases at J, with 18 bases between the two ends.

The rearrangement uses TRBV20-1 and TRBJ1-4, with D hard to call. Germline loops: CDR1 DFQATT, CDR2 SNEGSKA (reference sequence). The CDR3 has 12 residues. The germline V and J ends were trimmed by 6 bases and 8 bases, with 13 bases remaining between them. CDR3 protein: CSAWGVDEKLFF. The CDR3 nucleotides are TGCAGTGCATGGGGTGTTGACGAAAAACTGTTTTTT.

The rearrangement uses TRBV10-3 and TRBJ2-4, with TRBD2 as a possible D gene (6 bases). The CDR3 length is 14 residues. Germline V gene data show CDR1 as ENHRY and CDR2 as SYGVKD. The germline V and J ends were trimmed by 2 bases and 7 bases, with 12 bases remaining between them. CDR3: CAISERKGGNIQYF. The DNA for the CDR3 is TGTGCCATCAGTGAGCGCAAGGGAGGTAACATTCAGTACTTC.

Turning to this clonotype: A much larger clone differs by one base, so this may be a read error. Here the CDR3 reads CASSQDSRHKPQHF. The CDR3, as DNA: TGCGCCAGCAGCCAAGATAGCCGGCATAAGCCCCAGCATTTT. The chain links TRBV4-1 to TRBJ1-5; D is unresolved. CDR3 length: 14 amino acids. V was clipped by 0 bases and J by 8 bases, with 11 bases between them. The germline V gene encodes CDR1 MGHRA and CDR2 YSYEKL.

Concerning this clonotype itself: A junction boundary mismatches the germline segment, possibly from a read error. The rearrangement joins TRBV20-1 to TRBJ1-6, with D perhaps matching TRBD1 (5 bases). The CDR3 loop spans 15 amino acids. Germline-derived CDR1 and CDR2 are DFQATT and SNEGSKA (reference sequence). DNA of the CDR3: TGCAGTGCCAGAGGGGCGCTGTCTGATAATTCACCCCTCCACTTT. Translated: CSARGALSDNSPLHF.

This clonotype was seen many times. V gene TRBV12-5 combines with J gene TRBJ2-5; D unclear. V lost 2 bases and J lost 0, with 4 bases in between. There are 13 residues in the CDR3. Germline values: CDR1 LGHNT, CDR2 FRNRAP. The CDR3 region is CASGLSDQETQYF. DNA of the CDR3: TGTGCTAGTGGTTTGTCAGACCAAGAGACCCAGTACTTC.